One and the same sample provided the 8 T cell receptor beta chains below, sequenced in a study of tumor-infiltrating lymphocytes in glioblastoma multiforme. TCR beta libraries were built from RNA through three nested multiplex PCR rounds using modified ARM-PCR. TCRdb reprocessed the multiplex PCR reads via MiXCR and lists one record per CDR3 protein. The sample lists about 13,000 distinct CDR3 sequences; approximately 68% were seen once. Sequenced: brain tumor tissue. Receptor source: a male donor with glioblastoma.

This clonotype was seen a few times. A junction boundary mismatches the germline segment, possibly from a read error. This chain connects TRBV10-2 to TRBJ2-2; 14 bases match TRBD2. This CDR3 is 15 amino acids long. Germline V gives CDR1 WSHSY, CDR2 SAAADI. The CDR3 nucleotides are TGCGCCACCAGGGCGGGACTAGCGGGAGCCGGGGAGCTATTTTTT. As protein: CATRAGLAGAGELFF.

V is TRBV10-3 and J is TRBJ2-5; either TRBD1 or TRBD2 may fit D (5 bases each). From germline, CDR1 is ENHRY and CDR2 SYGVKD. The CDR3 is made up of 15 amino acids. Trimming pared 3 bases from V and 5 bases from J, leaving 16 bases between. The CDR3 DNA follows: TGTGCCATCAGTGAAGTCAGGGACCTGAGGGAGACCCAGTACTTC. Encoded protein: CAISEVRDLRETQYF.

Notes on this clonotype: A clone one base away is much larger, so this may be a read error. The genes are TRBV28 and TRBJ1-2; maybe TRBD1 (5 bases). Per germline, CDR1 MDHEN and CDR2 SYDVKM. CDR3 length: 13 amino acids. The CDR3 DNA follows: TGTGCCAGCAGCCCGGGACCTTACTATGGCTACGCCTTC. Translating it yields CASSPGPYYGYAF.

This clonotype showed up just a few times. The V call is TRBV11-2, the J call TRBJ2-1; D possibly corresponds to TRBD1 (6 bases). Germline CDR1 is SGHAT and CDR2 is FQNNGV. Trimming left V 3 bases short and J 16 bases short, with 19 bases between. This CDR3 is 13 amino acids long. CDR3 amino acids: CASSLDRGNELFF. In DNA form, the CDR3 reads TGTGCCAGCAGCTTGGATAGGGGGAATGAGCTATTCTTC.

In this sample, this clonotype turned up many times. V is TRBV20-1 and J is TRBJ2-6, with D uncertain. This CDR3 spans 14 amino acids. Trimming left V 6 bases short and J 2 bases short, with 11 bases between. The germline CDR1 and CDR2 sequences are DFQATT and SNEGSKA (reference sequence). The CDR3 DNA sequence: TGCAGTGCCCCAACAGCCCCTGGGGCCAACGTCCTGACTTTC. This gives the protein CSAPTAPGANVLTF.

The sample holds many counts of this clonotype. This chain joins TRBV5-1 and TRBJ1-6, with a tentative D call TRBD1 (5 bases). The CDR3 covers 14 residues. Trimming shortened V by 4 bases and J by 6 bases, and 11 bases separated the two germline ends. Germline V CDR1 and CDR2: SGHRS, YFSETQ. This CDR3 reads CASSMGRLNSPLHF. CDR3 in DNA: TGCGCCAGCAGCATGGGACGGCTTAATTCACCCCTCCACTTT.

The sample holds many counts of this clonotype. With a much larger clone just one base away, this may be a read error. This chain connects TRBV7-8 to TRBJ2-2; the match to TRBD2 covers 14 bases. Germline-derived CDR1 and CDR2 are SGHVS and FQNEAQ. The V and J ends lost 5 bases and 6 bases, in that order; junction bases with no gene match: 5. The CDR3 totals 16 residues. CDR3 DNA sequence: TGTGCCAGCAGCCTGACTAGCGGGAGGGCGCCCGGGGAGCTGTTTTTT. Translating gives CASSLTSGRAPGELFF.

This clonotype was seen more than once but under ten times. The chain links TRBV12-3 or TRBV12-4 to TRBJ2-3; unclear D gene. V was pared by 6 bases and J by 6 bases, with 13 bases between. The CDR3 runs 13 residues. This chain's CDR3 is CASSPRSPDTQYF. DNA of the CDR3: TGTGCCAGCAGCCCCAGGTCGCCTGATACGCAGTATTTT.